This T cell receptor (beta chain) was sequenced for a study of identical twins. Findings of the study overall: Twins' surplus sharing was weaker for beta out-of-frame sequences. Insertions ran lower in abundant cord blood beta clonotypes, though not in memory repertoires. With monozygotic twins, out-of-frame TCR alpha sharing exceeded what models estimated.

This clonotype was picked up a small number of times. Its matching antigen is unknown. Germline V gene data show CDR1 as MNHEY and CDR2 as SVGAGI. The V end lost 1 base, the J end lost 0 bases, and 9 bases lay between the germline ends. The CDR3 has 15 residues. Each CDR3 protein gets one entry after TCRdb re-called the 5' RACE reads with MiXCR. The repertoire holds some 590,000 distinct CDR3 sequences, with approximately 9.6% as singletons. This same sample was also part of a study on yellow fever vaccine responses in identical twins.

The clonotype comes from a woman aged 18-35 years in good health. Sequenced input: PBMCs. The chain couples TRBV6-5 to TRBJ2-5; D is uncertain. Written as DNA, the CDR3 is TGTGCCAGCAGTTACTTACCGAGTTACCAAGAGACCCAGTACTTC. Its protein product is CASSYLPSYQETQYF.